The 29 T cell receptor beta chains below come from one sample, sequenced in a study of cytomegalovirus exposure and HLA in healthy donors (dated by TCRdb to about 2017). Library method: the immunoSEQ multiplex PCR assay. For the multiplex PCR, a mixture combining 60 forward primers for TCR Vbeta segments and 13 reverse primers for TCR Jbeta segments was used. Held by TCRdb, this immuneACCESS table contains in-frame sequences only and omits some clones. Under half of the omission traces to an unresolved V gene where checked; the cause of the rest is unknown. This sample is represented by roughly 89,000 clones; approximately 72% of them were singletons. Over 9% of the sample is in the top ten clones. Sequencing input: PBMCs. The receptors derive from a man in his thirties or forties in good health and CMV-seropositive.

This chain uses TRBV7-9 with TRBJ2-5, with 7 bases aligning to TRBD1. Germline V CDR1 and CDR2: SEHNR, FQNEAQ (reference sequence). The CDR3 covers 13 residues. With 8 bases clipped from V and 11 bases from J, the junction kept 14 bases outside the gene matches. The CDR3 reads CASQNPTGEEQYF. CDR3 in DNA: TGTGCCAGCCAAAATCCCACAGGGGAAGAGCAGTACTTC.

V gene TRBV19 combines with J gene TRBJ2-1; 7 bases are shared with TRBD2. The V segment lost 5 bases and the J segment 0 bases; nucleotides outside the gene matches: 7. The CDR3 is 16 amino acids. Germline values: CDR1 LNHDA, CDR2 SQIVND (reference sequence). The CDR3 loop reads CASSLRQRGSYNEQFF. DNA for the CDR3: TGTGCCAGTAGTTTGAGGCAGCGGGGCTCCTACAATGAGCAGTTCTTC.

The chain carries TRBV5-4 and TRBJ1-6, with D perhaps TRBD1 (5 bases). Germline CDR1 reads SGHNT; CDR2 reads YYREEE (reference sequence). The length of the CDR3 is 14 residues. Trimming removed 2 bases from V and 4 bases from J, with 7 bases in between. CDR3 sequence: CASSLDRYNSPLHF. The CDR3, as DNA: TGTGCCAGCAGCTTAGACAGATATAATTCACCCCTCCACTTT.

The DNA of the CDR3 is TGTGCCAGCAGCATTTTATTCTTTCGGGATACGCAGTATTTT. Translating it yields CASSILFFRDTQYF. The genes are TRBV6-1 and TRBJ2-3; D gene unclear. The CDR3 runs to 14 residues. Trimming stripped 6 bases from V and 6 bases from J, with 16 bases between. Germline-derived CDR1 and CDR2 are MNHNS and SASEGT.

A remark on this clone: At one of its ends the junction is not consistent with the germline gene, which may arise from a read error. The rearrangement uses TRBV4-1 and TRBJ2-2, with D possibly being TRBD2 (5 bases). Germline V gene sequence: CDR1 MGHRA, CDR2 YSYEKL. CDR3 length: 16 residues. CDR3 residues: CASSQEGGQASGELFF. CDR3 in DNA: TGTGCCAGCAGCCAAGAAGGAGGCCAAGCGTCCGGGGAGCTGTTTTTT.

J is TRBJ2-1 and V is TRBV28, with D perhaps matching TRBD2 (5 bases). CDR1 and CDR2 from the germline V gene are MDHEN and SYDVKM. Trimming left V 4 bases short and J 2 bases short, with 9 bases between. This CDR3 region has 14 residues. The CDR3 protein is CASSSVGTYNEQFF. CDR3 nucleotide sequence: TGTGCCAGCAGTTCTGTCGGGACCTACAATGAGCAGTTCTTC.

The rearrangement links TRBV7-2 to TRBJ2-7; no definite D call. Germline V gene data show CDR1 as SGHTA and CDR2 as FQGNSA. This CDR3 comprises 11 residues. The V and J ends lost 5 bases and 3 bases respectively, with 5 bases between them. The chain's CDR3 is CASSASYEQYF. CDR3 DNA: TGTGCCAGCAGCGCTAGCTACGAGCAGTACTTC. The full variable domain, completed using reference TRBV7-2 and TRBJ2-7, is GAGVSQSPSNKVTEKGKDVELRCDPISGHTALYWYRQSLGQGLEFLIYFQGNSAPDKSGLPSDRFSAERTGGSVSTLTIQRTQQEDSAVYLCASSASYEQYFGPGTRLTVT.

This clone is a singleton in its sample. The chain links TRBV18 to TRBJ1-1; D unresolved. V lost 3 bases and J 1 base, leaving 9 bases between the germline ends. Germline CDR1 KGHSH, CDR2 LQKENI. This CDR3 comprises 14 residues. The chain's CDR3 is CASSPWQENTEAFF. CDR3 in DNA: TGTGCCAGCTCACCGTGGCAGGAGAACACTGAAGCTTTCTTT.

The CDR3 region is CARRAGGNNSPLHF. In nucleotides, the CDR3 is TGTGCCCGGCGGGCAGGCGGTAATAATTCACCCCTCCACTTT. The V call is TRBV30, the J call TRBJ1-6; D not certain. Trimming took 8 bases from V and 5 from J, leaving 16 bases between them. CDR1 GTSNPN and CDR2 SVGIG come from the germline V gene (reference sequence). The CDR3 totals 14 residues.

The chain joins TRBV18 to TRBJ1-4; 7 bases align to TRBD1. The CDR3 consists of 17 residues. V was pared by 6 bases and J by 5 bases, with 15 bases of the junction left unmatched. Germline lookup yields CDR1 KGHSH and CDR2 LQKENI. DNA for the CDR3: TGTGCCAGCTCGGAACAGGGGCCCCCGCCCCCAAATGAAAAACTGTTTTTT. Amino acids: CASSEQGPPPPNEKLFF.

The chain carries TRBV7-9 and TRBJ2-7, with TRBD2 matching over 8 bases. The length of the CDR3 is 14 residues. V lost 6 bases and J lost 6; bases outside the gene matches: 10. The germline V gene encodes CDR1 SEHNR and CDR2 FQNEAQ (reference sequence). Written as DNA, the CDR3 is TGTGCCAGCAGTTTGAGGACTAGCCGGGCCGAGCAGTACTTC. It is translated as CASSLRTSRAEQYF.

The chain has TRBV9 and TRBJ2-3; 11 bases fit TRBD1. The germline V gene encodes CDR1 SGDLS and CDR2 YYNGEE. Unmatched junction bases numbered 10, after V lost 4 bases and J lost 6 bases. The CDR3 is 16 residues long. The CDR3 reads CASSPRDRGVVDTQYF. The DNA for the CDR3 is TGTGCCAGCAGCCCGCGGGACAGGGGGGTGGTGGATACGCAGTATTTT.

The chain joins TRBV10-3 to TRBJ2-3; TRBD2 matches 11 bases. Trimming at V came to 0 bases and at J to 5 bases, leaving 16 bases not matched to a gene. Looked up from germline, CDR1 is ENHRY and CDR2 is SYGVKD. The CDR3 runs 20 residues. The CDR3 sequence: CAISESSLAGGGSAGDTQYF. CDR3 nucleotide sequence: TGTGCCATCAGTGAGTCTTCCCTAGCGGGGGGCGGATCGGCGGGAGATACGCAGTATTTT.

The genes are TRBV30 and TRBJ2-3, with D possibly TRBD2 on 7 matching bases. The V gene lost 5 bases and the J gene lost 4 bases, with 19 bases spanning the gap. This CDR3 is 15 amino acids long. CDR1 and CDR2 (germline): GTSNPN, SVGIG (reference sequence). The CDR3 reads CAWEPWGGRADTQYF. The DNA for the CDR3 is TGTGCCTGGGAGCCGTGGGGGGGGCGCGCAGATACGCAGTATTTT. Full variable domain (rest looked up from reference TRBV30 and TRBJ2-3): SQTIHQWPATLVQPVGSPLSLECTVEGTSNPNLYWYRQAAGRGLQLLFYSVGIGQISSEVPQNLSASRPQDRQFILSSKKLLLSDSGFYLCAWEPWGGRADTQYFGPGTRLTVL.

V gene TRBV19 combines with J gene TRBJ2-1, with D possibly being TRBD1 (5 bases). Germline CDR1 is LNHDA and CDR2 is SQIVND (reference sequence). Trimming took 3 bases from V and 12 from J, leaving 21 bases between them. CDR3 length equals 15 residues. The CDR3 nucleotides are TGTGCCAGTAGTATTGGCGTCGGACAAACCAATTGGCAGTTCTTC. As protein: CASSIGVGQTNWQFF.

This clone appeared once. This chain uses TRBV5-1 with TRBJ2-7; 12 positions agree with TRBD2. From germline, CDR1 is SGHRS and CDR2 YFSETQ. V was clipped by 6 bases and J by 6 bases; unmatched bases: 4. This CDR3 spans 13 amino acids. CDR3 protein: CASTTSGGSEQYF. The CDR3 DNA is TGCGCCAGCACCACTAGCGGGGGGTCCGAGCAGTACTTC.

This clone has only one observation. The chain recombines TRBV5-1 with TRBJ2-7; TRBD1 aligns across 10 bases. Germline CDR1 reads SGHRS; CDR2 reads YFSETQ. The V segment lost 4 bases and the J segment 0 bases; nucleotides outside the gene matches: 4. The CDR3 sequence is 15 residues long. This CDR3 reads CASSPRTGGSYEQYF. The CDR3 DNA follows: TGCGCCAGCAGCCCGCGGACAGGGGGCTCCTACGAGCAGTACTTC.

The genes are TRBV30 and TRBJ1-2; 10 nucleotides line up with TRBD1. Looked up from germline, CDR1 is GTSNPN and CDR2 is SVGIG (reference sequence). The CDR3 runs 14 residues. The trim removed 1 base at V and 4 bases at J, leaving 3 bases unmatched. The CDR3 loop is CAWSATGGSYGYTF. The CDR3 bases are TGTGCCTGGAGTGCGACAGGGGGCTCCTATGGCTACACCTTC.

The genes are TRBV15 and TRBJ1-2; 10 positions match TRBD1. With 1 base clipped from V and 6 bases from J, the junction kept 5 bases outside the gene matches. Germline V gene data show CDR1 as LNHNV and CDR2 as YYDKDF (reference sequence). The CDR3 length is 15 residues. The CDR3 here is CATSRAPGTGDGYTF. The CDR3 bases are TGTGCCACCAGCAGAGCCCCGGGGACAGGGGATGGCTACACCTTC.

Only a few counts were recorded for this clone. V usage is TRBV6-1 and J usage is TRBJ1-1; D call uncertain. The CDR3 is 13 amino acids. The germline gives CDR1 MNHNS, CDR2 SASEGT. V was clipped by 8 bases and J by 1 base, with 11 bases between them. The CDR3 DNA reads TGTGCCAGCTCCCGGGAACGGAACACTGAAGCTTTCTTT. Amino acids: CASSRERNTEAFF.

Note on this clone: Mismatch with germline at one junction end may stem from a read error. The CDR3 here is CSSSPRENTGELFF. CDR3 nucleotide sequence: TGTTCCAGCAGTCCCAGGGAAAACACCGGGGAGCTGTTTTTT. The chain carries TRBV7-9 and TRBJ2-2; D is possibly TRBD1 (5 bases). Germline V CDR1 and CDR2: SEHNR, FQNEAQ (reference sequence). The CDR3 is 14 residues long.

This sequence joins TRBV6-4 and TRBJ2-1, with TRBD1 as a possible D gene (6 bases). From germline, CDR1 is MRHNA and CDR2 SNTAGT. This CDR3 region has 15 residues. Trimming left V 3 bases short and J 6 bases short, with 15 bases between. The CDR3 coding sequence is TGTGCCAGCAGTGATACGGACAGTTCTTTCAATGAGCAGTTCTTC. Encoded protein: CASSDTDSSFNEQFF.

The V call is TRBV27, the J call TRBJ1-5, with D unclear. Germline values: CDR1 MNHEY, CDR2 SMNVEV (reference sequence). V lost 8 bases and J 1 base, leaving 15 bases between the germline ends. This CDR3 is built from 15 residues. The CDR3 here is CASRFSGDSNQPQHF. The DNA of the CDR3 is TGTGCCAGCCGGTTCTCCGGAGACAGCAATCAGCCCCAGCATTTT.

V and J are TRBV13 and TRBJ2-7; 12 bases are shared with TRBD1. The CDR3 sequence is 16 residues long. Germline CDR1 PRHDT, CDR2 FYEKMQ (reference sequence). V was clipped by 0 bases and J by 7 bases; unmatched bases: 7. The CDR3 DNA sequence: TGTGCCAGCAGCTTAGGCCCGGGACAGGGGGCGCGAGAGCAGTACTTC. This gives the protein CASSLGPGQGAREQYF.

V is TRBV5-1 and J is TRBJ2-7, with 8 bases matching TRBD1. Trimming removed 1 base from V and 2 bases from J; junction bases left unmatched: 8. The CDR3 consists of 16 residues. The V gene's germline CDR1 is SGHRS and CDR2 YFSETQ. The CDR3 loop reads CASSLRGQGPPYEQYF. CDR3 bases: TGCGCCAGCAGCTTGCGTGGACAGGGCCCACCCTACGAGCAGTACTTC.

The chain carries TRBV15 and TRBJ2-7, with D possibly being TRBD1 (6 bases). The CDR3 sequence is 14 residues long. Trimming removed 3 bases at V and 2 bases at J, with 11 bases between. Germline-derived CDR1 and CDR2 are LNHNV and YYDKDF (reference sequence). CDR3 protein: CATSRDSWAYEQYF. In DNA, the CDR3 is TGTGCCACCAGCAGGGACAGTTGGGCCTACGAGCAGTACTTC. The full variable domain, its missing parts supplied by reference TRBV15 and TRBJ2-7, is DAMVIQNPRYQVTQFGKPVTLSCSQTLNHNVMYWYQQKSSQAPKLLFHYYDKDFNNEADTPDNFQSRRPNTSFCFLDIRSPGLGDTAMYLCATSRDSWAYEQYFGPGTRLTVT.

The chain uses TRBV11-2 and TRBJ2-7; TRBD2 matches at 8 bases. Germline CDR1 and CDR2: SGHAT and FQNNGV. This CDR3 is 15 amino acids long. J gave up 4 bases and V 5 bases, and 10 bases lay outside the gene matches. The CDR3, as DNA: TGTGCCAGCAGCACTATAGCGGGGACGGGATACGAGCAGTACTTC. Translated: CASSTIAGTGYEQYF. The full variable domain, with the rest looked up from reference TRBV11-2 and TRBJ2-7, is EAGVAQSPRYKIIEKRQSVAFWCNPISGHATLYWYQQILGQGPKLLIQFQNNGVVDDSQLPKDRFSAERLKGVDSTLKIQPAKLEDSAVYLCASSTIAGTGYEQYFGPGTRLTVT.

This clone appeared once. Additional DNA sequences in this sample encode the identical CDR3. The chain uses TRBV9 and TRBJ2-1, with D possibly matching TRBD2 (5 bases). There are 15 residues in the CDR3. CDR1 is SGDLS and CDR2 is YYNGEE in the germline V gene. V lost 1 base, J lost 0 bases, and 8 bases lay in between. CDR3 in DNA: TGTGCCAGCAGCGTATCGGGGAGCTCCTACAATGAGCAGTTCTTC. It translates to CASSVSGSSYNEQFF.

This clone was seen just once. This chain links TRBV19 with TRBJ2-1; 13 bases are a match to TRBD2. In germline, CDR1 is LNHDA, CDR2 SQIVND (reference sequence). V gave up 4 bases and J gave up 4 bases; unmatched junction bases: 4. The CDR3 covers 16 residues. The CDR3 bases are TGTGCCAGTAGTAGGGGGACTAGCGGGACATACAATGAGCAGTTCTTC. Residues: CASSRGTSGTYNEQFF.